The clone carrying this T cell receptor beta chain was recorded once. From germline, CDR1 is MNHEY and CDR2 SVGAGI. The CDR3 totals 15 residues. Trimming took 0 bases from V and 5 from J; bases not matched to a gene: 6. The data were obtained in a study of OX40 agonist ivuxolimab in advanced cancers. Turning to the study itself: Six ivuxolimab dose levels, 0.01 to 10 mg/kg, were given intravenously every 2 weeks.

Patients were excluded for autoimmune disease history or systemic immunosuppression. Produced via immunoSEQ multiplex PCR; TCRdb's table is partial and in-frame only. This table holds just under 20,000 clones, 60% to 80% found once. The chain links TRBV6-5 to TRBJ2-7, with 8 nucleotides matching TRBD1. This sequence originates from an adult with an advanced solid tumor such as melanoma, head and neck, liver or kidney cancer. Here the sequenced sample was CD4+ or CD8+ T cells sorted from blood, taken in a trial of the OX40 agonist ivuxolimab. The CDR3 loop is CASSYSRTGLDEQYF. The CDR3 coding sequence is TGTGCCAGCAGTTACTCTAGGACAGGGTTGGACGAGCAGTACTTC.